The 26 T cell receptor beta chains listed next were all sequenced from one sample in a study of OX40 agonist ivuxolimab in advanced cancers. Profiling relied on immunoSEQ multiplex PCR, and the TCRdb table lists in-frame clones only, not all of them. This table has about 13,000 clones, roughly two thirds appearing once. The input for sequencing was CD4+ or CD8+ T cells sorted from blood, taken in a trial of the OX40 agonist ivuxolimab. The source of these receptors is an adult with an advanced solid tumor such as melanoma, head and neck, liver or kidney cancer.

The chain is built from TRBV18 and TRBJ1-1; 8 nucleotides align to TRBD1. V lost 3 bases, J lost 3 bases, and 3 bases stayed unmatched. The CDR3 has 14 amino acids. Germline V gene lookup returns CDR1 KGHSH and CDR2 LQKENI. The chain's CDR3 is CASSPTGAYTEAFF. The CDR3 bases are TGTGCCAGCTCACCGACAGGGGCCTACACTGAAGCTTTCTTT.

V is TRBV27 and J is TRBJ2-1; possible D gene TRBD2, 5 bases. The germline V and J ends were trimmed by 5 bases and 9 bases, with 14 bases remaining between them. The CDR3 runs to 13 residues. The germline gives CDR1 MNHEY, CDR2 SMNVEV (reference sequence). The CDR3 protein is CASSPRRGSEQFF. CDR3 bases: TGTGCCAGCAGTCCACGCCGAGGGTCTGAGCAGTTCTTC.

The V gene is TRBV10-2, the J gene TRBJ2-1; D is unclear. CDR1 and CDR2 (germline): WSHSY, SAAADI. Trimming cost V 1 base and J 7 bases, with 2 bases left between them. The CDR3 has 11 amino acids. The CDR3 spells CASSEWNEQFF. The CDR3, as DNA: TGCGCCAGCAGTGAGTGGAATGAGCAGTTCTTC.

This chain uses TRBV28 with TRBJ2-4; 7 nucleotides line up with TRBD1. Trimming at V came to 3 bases and at J to 1 base, leaving 6 bases not matched to a gene. The CDR3 extends over 16 amino acids. CDR1 and CDR2 from the germline V gene are MDHEN and SYDVKM. In DNA, the CDR3 is TGTGCCAGCAGTTTGTACCCACAGGGGGCCAAAAACATTCAGTACTTC. Its translation is CASSLYPQGAKNIQYF.

This clone has only one observation. V usage is TRBV11-2 and J usage is TRBJ1-1; a weak D match, TRBD1 (6 bases). The CDR3 is 13 amino acids. Germline assignment: CDR1 SGHAT and CDR2 FQNNGV. Trimming took off 3 bases at V and 4 bases at J, with 9 bases between the two ends. CDR3 DNA sequence: TGTGCCAGCAGCTTCGGCAGGGGCACTGAAGCTTTCTTT. It codes for CASSFGRGTEAFF.

This clone is labeled large (0.1 to 1%). CDR3 sequence: CASSPGTGNNEQFF. DNA for the CDR3: TGTGCCAGCAGCCCCGGGACAGGGAACAATGAGCAGTTCTTC. This chain joins TRBV11-3 and TRBJ2-1; 9 positions match TRBD1. Germline CDR1 reads SGHNT; CDR2 reads YENEEA. The CDR3 covers 14 residues. V lost 5 bases and J lost 5; bases outside the gene matches: 4.

This clone showed up just a few times. CDR3 coding DNA: TGTGCCAGCAGCTTGAACCCGGGACAGGGAAGCAATCAGCCCCAGCATTTT. As protein: CASSLNPGQGSNQPQHF. The genes are TRBV7-9 and TRBJ1-5, with TRBD1 identical over 9 bases. The CDR3 is 17 amino acids. CDR1 is SEHNR, CDR2 FQNEAQ, per germline (reference sequence). J was trimmed by 1 base and V by 3 bases; bases with no gene match: 7.

The rearrangement joins TRBV27 to TRBJ2-7, with 7 nucleotides matching TRBD1. This CDR3 contains 14 residues. V lost 4 bases and J lost 3; bases outside the gene matches: 6. The germline gives CDR1 MNHEY, CDR2 SMNVEV (reference sequence). CDR3 in DNA: TGTGCCAGCAGTTACACAGGGGCCGTCTACGAGCAGTACTTC. It encodes CASSYTGAVYEQYF.

This clone came up once. DNA for the CDR3: TGTGCGGGGGCGACAGGGGGTAGGGAGACCCAGTACTTC. Protein product: CAGATGGRETQYF. The J gene is TRBJ2-5, the V gene TRBV7-9, with 9 positions matching TRBD1. This CDR3 comprises 13 residues. CDR1 SEHNR and CDR2 FQNEAQ come from the germline V gene (reference sequence). The variable domain in full, completed from reference TRBV7-9 and TRBJ2-5, reads DTGVSQNPRHKITKRGQNVTFRCDPISEHNRLYWYRQTLGQGPEFLTYFQNEAQLEKSRLLSDRFSAERPKGSFSTLEIQRTEQGDSAMYLCAGATGGRETQYFGPGTRLLVL.

The rearrangement uses TRBV28 and TRBJ1-1; D ambiguous. Germline values: CDR1 MDHEN, CDR2 SYDVKM. The V gene lost 3 bases and the J gene lost 4 bases, with 9 bases spanning the gap. The length of the CDR3 is 13 residues. The chain's CDR3 is CASSFSYSTEAFF. The CDR3 DNA reads TGTGCCAGCAGTTTTAGTTATTCCACTGAAGCTTTCTTT.

The chain joins TRBV10-3 to TRBJ2-7, with 9 bases identical to TRBD1. This CDR3 has 14 amino acids. V trimming: 5 bases; J trimming: 3 bases; junction bases outside the gene matches: 5. CDR1 is ENHRY and CDR2 is SYGVKD in the germline V gene. The CDR3 region has the DNA TGTGCCATCAGTCTCCCGGGACAGGGCTACGAGCAGTACTTC. Translating it yields CAISLPGQGYEQYF.

Only a few counts were recorded for this clone. The chain joins TRBV4-3 to TRBJ1-1; the match to TRBD1 covers 8 bases. The trim removed 3 bases at V and 5 bases at J, leaving 11 bases unmatched. Germline V gene data show CDR1 as LGHNA and CDR2 as YSLEER. This CDR3 is 16 amino acids long. The CDR3 loop reads CASSQAFQGAGTEAFF. The DNA for the CDR3 is TGCGCCAGCAGCCAGGCCTTCCAGGGGGCAGGTACTGAAGCTTTCTTT.

The chain recombines TRBV15 with TRBJ2-6; no definite D call. CDR1 and CDR2 from the germline V gene are LNHNV and YYDKDF (reference sequence). The CDR3 consists of 18 residues. V was clipped by 5 bases and J by 0 bases, with 17 bases between them. This CDR3 is CATSDLLSGDSGANVLTF. CDR3 nucleotide sequence: TGTGCCACCAGCGACCTACTTAGTGGGGACTCTGGGGCCAACGTCCTGACTTTC. The full variable domain, rest sourced from reference TRBV15 and TRBJ2-6, is DAMVIQNPRYQVTQFGKPVTLSCSQTLNHNVMYWYQQKSSQAPKLLFHYYDKDFNNEADTPDNFQSRRPNTSFCFLDIRSPGLGDTAMYLCATSDLLSGDSGANVLTFGAGSRLTVL.

This chain joins TRBV9 and TRBJ2-1, with D hard to call. V lost 2 bases, J lost 7 bases, and 10 bases lay in between. Per germline, CDR1 SGDLS and CDR2 YYNGEE. CDR3 length equals 13 residues. The CDR3: CASSVGPYNEQFF. The CDR3 coding sequence is TGTGCCAGCAGCGTCGGCCCTTATAATGAGCAGTTCTTC.

CDR3 DNA: TGTGCCAGCAGTTTATCGAAGGGGGTGAACACTGAAGCTTTCTTT. Translated: CASSLSKGVNTEAFF. The chain combines TRBV27 with TRBJ1-1; tentative D call: TRBD1 (6 bases). The CDR3 extends over 15 amino acids. V was pared by 0 bases and J by 0 bases, with 8 bases between. Germline V gives CDR1 MNHEY, CDR2 SMNVEV (reference sequence).

V usage is TRBV30 and J usage is TRBJ2-3; D could derive from TRBD1 or TRBD2 (5 bases each). The CDR3 totals 12 residues. V was cut by 5 bases and J by 6 bases, with 12 bases left in between. Germline values: CDR1 GTSNPN, CDR2 SVGIG (reference sequence). DNA for the CDR3: TGTGCCTGGGGGGACCTCGCGGATACGCAGTATTTT. Translating gives CAWGDLADTQYF.

The chain recombines TRBV4-1 with TRBJ1-2, with D unresolved. V dropped 1 base and J dropped 5 bases, with 8 bases sitting between them. The CDR3 length is 13 residues. From germline, CDR1 is MGHRA and CDR2 YSYEKL. The CDR3 DNA is TGCGCCAGCAGCCAAGCTCAGCGTTATGGCTACACCTTC. Its protein is CASSQAQRYGYTF.

The CDR3, as DNA: TGTGCCAGCAGAAATAGGGACAGGGGAGGAGAAAAACTGTTTTTT. Residues: CASRNRDRGGEKLFF. This chain connects TRBV13 to TRBJ1-4, with 10 nucleotides matching TRBD1. Per the germline V gene, CDR1 is PRHDT and CDR2 is FYEKMQ (reference sequence). J gave up 8 bases and V 6 bases, and 9 bases lay outside the gene matches. The CDR3 runs 15 residues.

The chain is built from TRBV5-6 and TRBJ2-7; 7 positions match TRBD1. Germline loops: CDR1 SGHDT, CDR2 YYEEEE. CDR3 length: 14 amino acids. Unmatched junction bases numbered 5, after V lost 3 bases and J lost 2 bases. In nucleotides, the CDR3 is TGTGCCAGCAGCTGGACGACAGGGCCCTACGAGCAGTACTTC. Its translation: CASSWTTGPYEQYF. Based on the CDR3 plus reference TRBV5-6 and TRBJ2-7, the full variable domain is DAGVTQSPTHLIKTRGQQVTLRCSPKSGHDTVSWYQQALGQGPQFIFQYYEEEERQRGNFPDRFSGHQFPNYSSELNVNALLLGDSALYLCASSWTTGPYEQYFGPGTRLTVT.

This clone came up a few times. The rearrangement joins TRBV9 to TRBJ2-1; a weak D match, TRBD2 (7 bases). The CDR3 is 15 amino acids. V was pared by 3 bases and J by 2 bases, with 12 bases between. Per the germline V gene, CDR1 is SGDLS and CDR2 is YYNGEE. The CDR3 spells CASSEGGGPYNEQFF. The CDR3 nucleotides are TGTGCCAGCAGCGAGGGGGGAGGGCCCTACAATGAGCAGTTCTTC.

About this clone: Relative to the germline gene, one junction end is altered; a read error may explain this. The rearrangement uses TRBV7-7 and TRBJ2-1; weak D call: TRBD2 (5 bases). CDR3 length: 13 amino acids. Germline V gives CDR1 SSHAT, CDR2 FNYEAQ (reference sequence). CDR3 coding DNA: TGTGCTAGCAGCCCCTCGAGGGACAATGAGCAGTTCTTC. Its translation: CASSPSRDNEQFF.

The chain carries TRBV2 and TRBJ2-3; D uncertain. CDR3 length: 16 residues. Looked up from germline, CDR1 is SNHLY and CDR2 is FYNNEI. Trimming took 3 bases from V and 0 from J, leaving 13 bases between them. The CDR3, as DNA: TGTGCCAGCAGTGATGGGCAGCAGCCAAGCACAGATACGCAGTATTTT. Protein sequence: CASSDGQQPSTDTQYF.

The chain recombines TRBV5-1 with TRBJ2-1; D uncertain. The germline gives CDR1 SGHRS, CDR2 YFSETQ. Trimming removed 2 bases at V and 3 bases at J, with 12 bases between. The CDR3 sequence is 15 residues long. CDR3 nucleotide sequence: TGCGCCAGCAGCTTCAGGCTAGAAGGCTACAATGAGCAGTTCTTC. Protein: CASSFRLEGYNEQFF.

V and J are TRBV11-2 and TRBJ2-7, with 10 positions matching TRBD1. The J segment lost 4 bases and the V segment lost 5 bases, leaving 5 bases of the junction unmatched. The CDR3 covers 14 residues. CDR1 and CDR2 from the germline V gene are SGHAT and FQNNGV. The CDR3 sequence is CASSTTGGTYEQYF. The CDR3 DNA reads TGTGCCAGCAGCACGACAGGGGGCACGTACGAGCAGTACTTC.

This rearrangement joins TRBV28 to TRBJ1-5, with unresolved D. The CDR3 covers 14 residues. The V and J ends lost 6 bases and 5 bases respectively, with 14 bases between them. The germline V gene encodes CDR1 MDHEN and CDR2 SYDVKM. Here the CDR3 reads CASSSAYRHQPQHF. CDR3 DNA sequence: TGTGCCAGCAGCTCCGCCTACCGGCATCAGCCCCAGCATTTT.

The chain couples TRBV7-9 to TRBJ2-3, with 8 positions matching TRBD1. This CDR3 spans 15 amino acids. Trimming took 1 base from V and 5 from J; bases not matched to a gene: 5. Per germline, CDR1 SEHNR and CDR2 FQNEAQ (reference sequence). The CDR3 protein is CASSLVQGELDTQYF. The CDR3 DNA reads as TGTGCCAGCAGCTTAGTACAGGGGGAACTAGATACGCAGTATTTT.